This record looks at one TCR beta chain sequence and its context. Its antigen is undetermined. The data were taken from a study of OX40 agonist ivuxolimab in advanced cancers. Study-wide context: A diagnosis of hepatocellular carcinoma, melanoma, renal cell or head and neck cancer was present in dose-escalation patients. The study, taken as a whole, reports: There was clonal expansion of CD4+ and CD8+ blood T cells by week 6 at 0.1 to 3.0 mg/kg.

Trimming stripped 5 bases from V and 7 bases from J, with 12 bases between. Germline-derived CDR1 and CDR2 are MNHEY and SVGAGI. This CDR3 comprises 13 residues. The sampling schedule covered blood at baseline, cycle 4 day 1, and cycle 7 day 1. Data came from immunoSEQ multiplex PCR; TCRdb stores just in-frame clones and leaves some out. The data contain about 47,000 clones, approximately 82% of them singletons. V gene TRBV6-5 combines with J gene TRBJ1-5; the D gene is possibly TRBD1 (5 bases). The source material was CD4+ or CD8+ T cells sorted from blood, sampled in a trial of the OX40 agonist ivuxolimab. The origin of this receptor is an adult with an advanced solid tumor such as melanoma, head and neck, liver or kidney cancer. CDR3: CASSEAGGQPQHF. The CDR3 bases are TGTGCCAGCAGTGAAGCGGGGGGGCAGCCCCAGCATTTT.